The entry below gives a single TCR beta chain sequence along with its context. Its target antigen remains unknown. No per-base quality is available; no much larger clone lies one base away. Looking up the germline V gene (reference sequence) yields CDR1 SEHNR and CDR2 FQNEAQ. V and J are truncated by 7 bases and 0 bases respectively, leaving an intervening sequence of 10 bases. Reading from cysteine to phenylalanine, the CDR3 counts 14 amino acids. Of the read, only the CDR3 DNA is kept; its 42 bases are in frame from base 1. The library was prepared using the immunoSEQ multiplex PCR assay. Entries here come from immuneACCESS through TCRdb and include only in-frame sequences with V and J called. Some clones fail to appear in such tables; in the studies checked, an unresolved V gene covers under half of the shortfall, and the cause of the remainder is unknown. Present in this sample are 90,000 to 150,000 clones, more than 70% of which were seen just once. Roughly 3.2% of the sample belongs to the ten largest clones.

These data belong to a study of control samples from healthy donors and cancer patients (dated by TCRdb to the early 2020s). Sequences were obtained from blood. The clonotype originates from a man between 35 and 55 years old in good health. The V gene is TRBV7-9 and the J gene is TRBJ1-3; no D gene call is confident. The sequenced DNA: TGTGCCAGCAACCTCCGGGACTCTGGAAACACCATATATTTT. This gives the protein CASNLRDSGNTIYF.